This passage covers 14 T cell receptor beta chains from one sample sequenced in a study of post-analysis software for immune sequencing data. Antigens for these TCRs are unknown. Overall study results and limits: Included in a set of a few TRBV segments more frequent in patients than controls were TRBV5-6, TRBV5-1 and TRBV20-1.

Unique-molecular-identifier-tagged TCR beta cDNA libraries were used. TCRdb independently ran MiXCR on the PCR reads; one entry per CDR3 protein. The sample carries roughly 540,000 distinct CDR3 sequences, 34% recorded once. Specimen: blood. These receptors were obtained from a girl younger than 18 with multiple sclerosis.

This clonotype was recorded a few times. This chain connects TRBV2 to TRBJ2-1; TRBD2 is a possible D gene (6 bases). The CDR3 has 13 amino acids. Trimming removed 7 bases from V and 10 bases from J, with 17 bases in between. In germline, CDR1 is SNHLY, CDR2 FYNNEI. This chain's CDR3 is CASNTIAGYEQFF. For the CDR3, the DNA is TGTGCCAGCAACACTATTGCGGGGTACGAGCAGTTCTTC.

This clonotype was counted many times. This chain connects TRBV2 to TRBJ2-5; 7 positions match TRBD1. Losses at the gene ends were 2 bases for V and 2 bases for J; bases not matched to a gene: 14. Germline CDR1 reads SNHLY; CDR2 reads FYNNEI. CDR3 length: 18 amino acids. CDR3 residues: CASSETTFSDRVQETQYF. DNA of the CDR3: TGTGCCAGCAGTGAAACGACATTCAGTGACAGGGTACAAGAGACCCAGTACTTC.

The CDR3 loop reads CASSPERPGANVLTF. The CDR3 DNA is TGTGCCAGCAGCCCCGAAAGACCTGGGGCCAACGTCCTGACTTTC. This chain joins TRBV27 and TRBJ2-6; no firm D call. Germline loops: CDR1 MNHEY, CDR2 SMNVEV (reference sequence). This CDR3 contains 15 residues. V was pared by 6 bases and J by 2 bases, with 11 bases between.

The gene calls are TRBV9 and TRBJ1-5, with 8 positions matching TRBD1. CDR1 is SGDLS, CDR2 YYNGEE, per germline. The CDR3 is made up of 16 amino acids. V was clipped by 7 bases and J by 2 bases; unmatched bases: 11. CDR3: CASGSGQGGGNQPQHF. CDR3 nucleotide sequence: TGTGCCAGCGGCTCCGGACAGGGCGGGGGCAATCAGCCCCAGCATTTT.

This clonotype was detected a few times. The chain uses TRBV12-3 or TRBV12-4 and TRBJ1-2, with D maybe TRBD1 (5 bases). This CDR3 is built from 13 residues. Trimming stripped 7 bases from V and 8 bases from J, with 17 bases between. The CDR3 coding sequence is TGTGCCAGCAAACTGGGGACTGACTTCGGCTACACCTTC. Its translation is CASKLGTDFGYTF.

The chain recombines TRBV25-1 with TRBJ2-5; D gene ambiguous. The CDR3 is 12 residues long. Germline CDR1 and CDR2: MGHDK and SYGVNS. Trimming removed 5 bases at V and 5 bases at J, with 9 bases between. In DNA, the CDR3 is TGTGCCAGCAGTAAGGGATGGGAGACCCAGTACTTC. The encoded protein is CASSKGWETQYF.

This chain links TRBV18 with TRBJ1-2; tentative D call: TRBD1 (6 bases). Between the trimmed V and J ends, which lost 2 bases and 9 bases, there was a span of 19 bases. The germline V gene encodes CDR1 KGHSH and CDR2 LQKENI. CDR3 size: 15 residues. CDR3 DNA: TGTGCCAGCTCACCATCATCTGGGGGCTCGGGGAGCTACACCTTC. Protein sequence: CASSPSSGGSGSYTF.

V and J are TRBV20-1 and TRBJ2-4; 9 bases fit TRBD2. Trimming removed 4 bases from V and 1 base from J; junction bases left unmatched: 8. Per the germline V gene, CDR1 is DFQATT and CDR2 is SNEGSKA (reference sequence). The length of the CDR3 is 16 residues. CDR3 coding DNA: TGCAGTGCTATGCGGCTAGCGGGATTCGCCAAAAACATTCAGTACTTC. Protein product: CSAMRLAGFAKNIQYF.

In this sample, this clonotype turned up many times. The chain carries TRBV7-9 and TRBJ2-3; the D gene is possibly TRBD2 (5 bases). Trimming shortened V by 5 bases and J by 6 bases, and 9 bases separated the two germline ends. The CDR3 is 12 residues long. Germline values: CDR1 SEHNR, CDR2 FQNEAQ (reference sequence). CDR3 bases: TGTGCCAGCAGCCCCCCGGGGGATACGCAGTATTTT. It encodes CASSPPGDTQYF.

This clonotype was recorded a few times. J is TRBJ2-1 and V is TRBV20-1, with D perhaps TRBD1 (6 bases). CDR3 length: 14 residues. Trimming took 5 bases from V and 9 from J, leaving 20 bases between them. CDR1 is DFQATT and CDR2 is SNEGSKA in the germline V gene (reference sequence). CDR3 amino acids: CSAEPIPTRGEQFF. The CDR3 nucleotides read TGCAGTGCTGAGCCAATACCTACCAGGGGTGAGCAGTTCTTC.

The V call is TRBV3-1, the J call TRBJ2-7; TRBD2 might be the D (6 bases). CDR3 size: 12 residues. Between the trimmed V and J ends, which lost 0 bases and 11 bases, there was a span of 11 bases. Looked up from germline, CDR1 is LGHDT and CDR2 is YNNKEL (reference sequence). The CDR3 is CASSQDWVAEYF. Here the CDR3 DNA reads TGTGCCAGCAGCCAAGACTGGGTAGCGGAGTACTTC.

A few counts support this clonotype. The rearrangement joins TRBV20-1 to TRBJ2-4, with a tentative D call TRBD1 (6 bases). V lost 0 bases to trimming and J lost 9 bases, with 24 bases between them. The CDR3 runs to 17 residues. Germline V gene sequence: CDR1 DFQATT, CDR2 SNEGSKA (reference sequence). The CDR3 reads CSARDSSSQGIRGIQYF. CDR3 sequence (DNA): TGCAGTGCTAGAGATTCTTCCTCTCAGGGGATAAGGGGCATTCAGTACTTC.

Concerning this clonotype: One end of the junction is discordant with germline, which a read error may explain. The CDR3 here is CASSWLQGDTEAFF. CDR3 sequence (DNA): TGTGCTAGCAGCTGGCTTCAGGGGGACACTGAAGCTTTCTTT. The J gene is TRBJ1-1, the V gene TRBV7-7, with 7 bases identical to TRBD1. The CDR3 totals 14 residues. Germline CDR1 SSHAT, CDR2 FNYEAQ (reference sequence).

The chain combines TRBV6-5 with TRBJ2-2; TRBD1 matches 9 bases. Germline CDR1 and CDR2: MNHEY and SVGAGI. This CDR3 contains 17 residues. V lost 0 bases and J lost 7; bases outside the gene matches: 9. The chain's CDR3 is CASSYSPGQGKGGELFF. CDR3 nucleotides: TGTGCCAGCAGTTACTCGCCGGGACAGGGTAAAGGCGGGGAGCTGTTTTTT.